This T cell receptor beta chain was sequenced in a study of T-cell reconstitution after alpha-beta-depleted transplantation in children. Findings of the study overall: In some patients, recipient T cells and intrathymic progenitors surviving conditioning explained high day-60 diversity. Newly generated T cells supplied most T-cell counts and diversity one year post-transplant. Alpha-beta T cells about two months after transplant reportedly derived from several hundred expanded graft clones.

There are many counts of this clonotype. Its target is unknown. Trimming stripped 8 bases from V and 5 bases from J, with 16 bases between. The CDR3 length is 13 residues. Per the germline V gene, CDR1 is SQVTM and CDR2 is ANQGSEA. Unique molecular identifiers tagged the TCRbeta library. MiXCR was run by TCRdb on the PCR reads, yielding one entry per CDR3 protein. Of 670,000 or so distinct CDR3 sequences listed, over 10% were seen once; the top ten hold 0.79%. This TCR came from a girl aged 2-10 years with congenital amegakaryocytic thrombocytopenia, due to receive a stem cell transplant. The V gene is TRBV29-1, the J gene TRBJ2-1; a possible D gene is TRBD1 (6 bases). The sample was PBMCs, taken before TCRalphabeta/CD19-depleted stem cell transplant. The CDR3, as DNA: TGCAGCACAGGGCCTCCTCTTAACAATGAGCAGTTCTTC. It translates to CSTGPPLNNEQFF.